A single TCR beta chain is shown here with its context. Germline V gene sequence: CDR1 SNHLY, CDR2 FYNNEI. V trimming: 6 bases; J trimming: 3 bases; junction bases outside the gene matches: 14. This CDR3 region has 18 residues. The data were obtained in a study of cytomegalovirus exposure and HLA in healthy donors. Primers included in the PCR were 60 Vbeta and 13 Jbeta primers. Sequencing used immunoSEQ multiplex PCR; TCRdb keeps in-frame clones, though not all of them. Of about 160,000 clones in the sample, approximately 81% were seen once. This TCR came from a female donor in good health and CMV-seronegative. This chain links TRBV2 with TRBJ2-7; 13 bases line up with TRBD2. Sequencing was performed on PBMCs. The CDR3 loop is CASRRGLAGTRGIYEQYF. The CDR3, as DNA: TGTGCCAGCAGGCGGGGACTAGCGGGGACTAGGGGTATCTACGAGCAGTACTTC.